The 4 T cell receptor beta chains below were found in one sample sequenced in a study of technical replicates of blood from a few donors. Profiling relied on immunoSEQ multiplex PCR, and the TCRdb table lists in-frame clones only, not all of them. The sample has about 95,000 clones, about 95% seen once. The sequenced material came from T cells isolated from PBMCs. The receptors come from a human donor in good health.

This sequence joins TRBV9 and TRBJ2-7; D possibly corresponds to TRBD2 (5 bases). Per the germline V gene, CDR1 is SGDLS and CDR2 is YYNGEE. The CDR3 loop spans 17 amino acids. Trimming removed 3 bases at V and 0 bases at J, with 19 bases between. The CDR3 DNA follows: TGTGCCAGCAGCGCGACTCTTAGCGCCGCCGCCTCCTACGAGCAGTACTTC. It yields the protein CASSATLSAAASYEQYF.

Regarding this clone: This same CDR3 is encoded by further DNA sequences in the sample. CDR3 sequence reads: CSGPGGAAGETQYF. The DNA for the CDR3 is TGCAGCGGCCCGGGAGGGGCTGCGGGGGAGACCCAGTACTTC. The chain uses TRBV29-1 and TRBJ2-5, with TRBD2 identical over 8 bases. V dropped 7 bases and J dropped 5; count of bases not matched to a gene: 12. Germline-derived CDR1 and CDR2 are SQVTM and ANQGSEA. The length of the CDR3 is 14 residues.

V is TRBV5-1 and J is TRBJ2-5; 8 bases are shared with TRBD1. CDR1 and CDR2 (germline): SGHRS, YFSETQ. The V and J ends lost 0 bases and 5 bases, in that order; junction bases with no gene match: 12. CDR3 length: 17 residues. This chain's CDR3 is CASSLGAGGDTWETQYF. CDR3 DNA sequence: TGCGCCAGCAGCTTGGGGGCAGGGGGCGATACCTGGGAGACCCAGTACTTC.

V gene TRBV28 combines with J gene TRBJ1-5, with D perhaps TRBD1 (6 bases). The V and J ends lost 3 bases and 2 bases respectively, with 11 bases between them. CDR3 length: 15 residues. Per germline, CDR1 MDHEN and CDR2 SYDVKM. CDR3 residues: CASSFEGVGNQPQHF. The CDR3 nucleotides are TGTGCCAGCAGTTTTGAGGGGGTAGGCAATCAGCCCCAGCATTTT.